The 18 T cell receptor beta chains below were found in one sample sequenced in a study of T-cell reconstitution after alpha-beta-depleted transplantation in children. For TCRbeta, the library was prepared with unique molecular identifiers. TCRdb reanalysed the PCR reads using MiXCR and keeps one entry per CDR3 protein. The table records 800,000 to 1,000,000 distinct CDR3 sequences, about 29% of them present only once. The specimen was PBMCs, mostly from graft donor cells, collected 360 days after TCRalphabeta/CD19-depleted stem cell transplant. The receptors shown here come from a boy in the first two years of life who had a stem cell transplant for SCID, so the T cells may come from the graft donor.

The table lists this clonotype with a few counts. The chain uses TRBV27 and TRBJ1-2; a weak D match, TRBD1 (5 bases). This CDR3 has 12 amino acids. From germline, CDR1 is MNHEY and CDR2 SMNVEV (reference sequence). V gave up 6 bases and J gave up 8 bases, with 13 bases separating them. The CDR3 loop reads CASRPTGGGYTF. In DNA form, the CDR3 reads TGTGCCAGCAGGCCCACAGGAGGCGGCTACACCTTC.

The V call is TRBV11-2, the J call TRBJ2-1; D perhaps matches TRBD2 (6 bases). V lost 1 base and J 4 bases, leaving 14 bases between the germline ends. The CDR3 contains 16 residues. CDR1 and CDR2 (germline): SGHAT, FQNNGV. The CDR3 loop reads CASSLGWGTEYNEQFF. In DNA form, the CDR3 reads TGTGCCAGCAGCTTAGGTTGGGGGACTGAATACAATGAGCAGTTCTTC.

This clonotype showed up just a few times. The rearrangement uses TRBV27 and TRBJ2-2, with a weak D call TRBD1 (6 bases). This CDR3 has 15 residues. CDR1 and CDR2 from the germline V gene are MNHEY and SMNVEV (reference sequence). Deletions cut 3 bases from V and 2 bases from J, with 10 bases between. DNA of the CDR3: TGTGCCAGCAGTTTTCAGGGGTTCAACACCGGGGAGCTGTTTTTT. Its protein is CASSFQGFNTGELFF.

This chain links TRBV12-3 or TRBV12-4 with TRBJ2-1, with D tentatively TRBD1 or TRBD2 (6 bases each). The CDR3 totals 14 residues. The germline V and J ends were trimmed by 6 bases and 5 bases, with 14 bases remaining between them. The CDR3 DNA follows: TGTGCCAGCAGGCCCAGGGGAGGAGACAATGAGCAGTTCTTC. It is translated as CASRPRGGDNEQFF.

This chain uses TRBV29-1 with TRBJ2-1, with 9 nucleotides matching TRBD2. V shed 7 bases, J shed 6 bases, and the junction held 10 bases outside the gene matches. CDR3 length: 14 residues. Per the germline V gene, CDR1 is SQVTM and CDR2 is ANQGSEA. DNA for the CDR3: TGCAGCGCCGCCGGGGTTAGCGGGGGCAATGAGCAGTTCTTC. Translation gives CSAAGVSGGNEQFF.

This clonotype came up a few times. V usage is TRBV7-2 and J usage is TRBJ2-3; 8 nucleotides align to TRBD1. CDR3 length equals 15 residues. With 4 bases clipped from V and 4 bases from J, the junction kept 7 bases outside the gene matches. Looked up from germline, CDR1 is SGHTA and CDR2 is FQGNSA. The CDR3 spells CASSSRGQVADTQYF. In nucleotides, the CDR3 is TGTGCCAGCAGCTCCAGGGGGCAGGTCGCAGATACGCAGTATTTT.

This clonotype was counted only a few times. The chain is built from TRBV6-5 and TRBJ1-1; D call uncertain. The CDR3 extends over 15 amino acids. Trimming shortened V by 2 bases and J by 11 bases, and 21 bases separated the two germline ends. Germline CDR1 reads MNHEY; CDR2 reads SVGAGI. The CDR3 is CASSYGPGNPSRAFF. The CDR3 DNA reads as TGTGCCAGCAGTTACGGTCCGGGTAACCCATCGAGGGCTTTCTTT.

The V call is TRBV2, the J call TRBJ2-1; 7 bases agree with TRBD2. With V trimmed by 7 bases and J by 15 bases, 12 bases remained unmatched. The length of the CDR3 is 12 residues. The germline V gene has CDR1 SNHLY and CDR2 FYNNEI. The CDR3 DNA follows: TGTGCCAGCATCTCCCCGGCGGGACTAAGGTTCTTC. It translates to CASISPAGLRFF. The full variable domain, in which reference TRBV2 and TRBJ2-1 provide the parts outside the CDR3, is EPEVTQTPSHQVTQMGQEVILRCVPISNHLYFYWYRQILGQKVEFLVSFYNNEISEKSEIFDDQFSVERPDGSNFTLKIRSTKLEDSAMYFCASISPAGLRFFGPGTRLTVL.

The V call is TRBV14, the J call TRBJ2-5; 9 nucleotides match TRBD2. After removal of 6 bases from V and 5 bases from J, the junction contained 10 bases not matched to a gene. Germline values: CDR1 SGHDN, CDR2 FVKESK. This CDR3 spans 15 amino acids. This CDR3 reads CASSTAGGPRETQYF. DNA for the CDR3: TGTGCCAGCAGTACCGCGGGGGGGCCTCGGGAGACCCAGTACTTC.

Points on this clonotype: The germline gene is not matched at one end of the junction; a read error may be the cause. CDR3 bases: TGTGCCAGCAGCCAGCCTGGGCAGGGTTTCTCCCACGAGCAGTACTTC. This gives the protein CASSQPGQGFSHEQYF. The rearrangement joins TRBV4-2 to TRBJ2-7, with a weak D call TRBD1 (5 bases). The CDR3 spans 16 residues. Per germline, CDR1 LGHNA and CDR2 YNFKEQ.

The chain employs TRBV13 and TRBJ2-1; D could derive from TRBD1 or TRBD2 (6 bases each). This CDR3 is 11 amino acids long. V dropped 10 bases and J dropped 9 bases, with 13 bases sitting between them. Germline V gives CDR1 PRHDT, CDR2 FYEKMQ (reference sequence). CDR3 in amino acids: CATEGGPEQFF. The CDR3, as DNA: TGTGCCACCGAAGGGGGGCCTGAGCAGTTCTTC.

CDR3 DNA: TGCGCCAGCAGCCATGTGGGGAGGGGGCGTCACAATGAGCAGTTCTTC. Its translation is CASSHVGRGRHNEQFF. The chain links TRBV4-1 to TRBJ2-1; possibly TRBD1 or TRBD2 for D (7 bases each). The CDR3 runs to 16 residues. Germline loops: CDR1 MGHRA, CDR2 YSYEKL. The germline V and J ends were trimmed by 3 bases and 5 bases, with 17 bases remaining between them.

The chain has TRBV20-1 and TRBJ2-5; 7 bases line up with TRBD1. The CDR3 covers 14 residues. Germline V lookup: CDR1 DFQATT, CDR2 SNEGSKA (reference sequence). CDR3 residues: CSAGGRQGWETQYF. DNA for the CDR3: TGCAGCGCTGGTGGTAGACAGGGCTGGGAGACCCAGTACTTC.

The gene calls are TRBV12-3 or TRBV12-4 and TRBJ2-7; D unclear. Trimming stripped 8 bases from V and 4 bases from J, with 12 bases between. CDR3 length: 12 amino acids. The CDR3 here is CASARFGYEQYF. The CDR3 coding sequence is TGTGCCAGCGCTCGGTTCGGTTACGAGCAGTACTTC.

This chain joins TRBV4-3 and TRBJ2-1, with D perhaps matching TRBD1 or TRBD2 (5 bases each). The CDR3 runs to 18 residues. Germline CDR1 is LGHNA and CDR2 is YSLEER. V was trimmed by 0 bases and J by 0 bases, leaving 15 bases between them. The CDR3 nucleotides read TGCGCCAGCAGCCAAGATTTCGGGGCGATTAGCTCCTACAATGAGCAGTTCTTC. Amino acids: CASSQDFGAISSYNEQFF.

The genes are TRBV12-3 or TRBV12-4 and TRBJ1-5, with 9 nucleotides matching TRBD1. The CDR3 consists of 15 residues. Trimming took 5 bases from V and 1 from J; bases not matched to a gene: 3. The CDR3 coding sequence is TGTGCCAGCAGTGGCGGACAGGGGAGCAATCAGCCCCAGCATTTT. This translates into CASSGGQGSNQPQHF.

The CDR3 DNA sequence: TGCAGTGCTAGCGATTGGGGGCGGGGCTACAATGAGCAGTTCTTC. Its translation is CSASDWGRGYNEQFF. The chain recombines TRBV20-1 with TRBJ2-1; D possibly matches TRBD1 or TRBD2 (6 bases each). V lost 3 bases and J lost 3, with 15 bases in between. The CDR3 contains 15 residues. The germline V gene has CDR1 DFQATT and CDR2 SNEGSKA (reference sequence).

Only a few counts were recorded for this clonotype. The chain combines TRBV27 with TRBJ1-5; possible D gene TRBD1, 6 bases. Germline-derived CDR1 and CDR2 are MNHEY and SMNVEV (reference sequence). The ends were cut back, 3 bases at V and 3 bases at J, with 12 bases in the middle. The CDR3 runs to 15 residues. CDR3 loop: CASSFSDRHNQPQHF. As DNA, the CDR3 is TGTGCCAGCAGTTTCTCGGACAGACACAATCAGCCCCAGCATTTT.